This is a list of T cell receptor beta chains from one sample in a study of human T cells and chemical hapten exposure. Using its own MiXCR run on the RACE reads, TCRdb lists one record per CDR3 protein. Of under 450,000 distinct CDR3 sequences in the sample, roughly 6% are singletons; the top ten hold roughly 5.4%. The source material was whole blood, sampled in connection with sensitization to the hapten diphenylcyclopropenone (DPC). These receptors were obtained from a woman younger than 30 with alopecia areata. Some clones in this sample may be carry-over from other donors' samples. CDR3s include the opening cysteine and the closing phenylalanine or tryptophan. D genes are given only for firm matches. Size tells how often a clone was seen (once, few, many) or the class of an expanded clone, and some rows leave it out.

TRBV20-1	many	NA	TRBJ1-2	TGCAGTGCTAGAGATCTGGACTATGGCTACACCTTC	CSARDLDYGYTF
TRBV7-9	many	TRBD1	TRBJ2-4	TGTGCCAGCAGACAGAACCCCCTAAAAGGACAGGGGAAAAACATTCAGTACTTC	CASRQNPLKGQGKNIQYF
TRBV23-1	NA	NA	TRBJ2-6	TGCGCCAGCAGTCCTTGTAAATTGGGCTCTGGGGCCAACGTCCTGACTTTC	CASSPCKLGSGANVLTF
TRBV5-1	many	NA	TRBJ2-3	TGCGCCAGCAGCTCCACAGCGGGCACAGATACGCAGTATTTT	CASSSTAGTDTQYF
TRBV6-4	NA	NA	TRBJ1-5	TGTGCCAGCAGTGAACAGGGAACTCAGCCCCAGCATTTT	CASSEQGTQPQHF
TRBV7-2	NA	TRBD2	TRBJ2-3	TGTGCCAGCAGCCGTTCCCTCCTAGCGGGGATTAGCACAGATACGCAGTATTTT	CASSRSLLAGISTDTQYF
TRBV12-3/TRBV12-4	many	NA	TRBJ1-4	TGTGCCAGCAGTCAACGCCGGACTAATGAAAAACTGTTTTTT	CASSQRRTNEKLFF
TRBV7-2	NA	TRBD1	TRBJ1-6	TGTGCCAGCAGCTTAGTGGGGACAGGACTTTATAATTCACCCCTCCACTTT	CASSLVGTGLYNSPLHF
TRBV29-1	NA	TRBD2	TRBJ2-3	TGCAGCGTTTCTCGGGGGGAGAGCACAGATACGCAGTATTTT	CSVSRGESTDTQYF
TRBV27	NA	TRBD1	TRBJ1-1	TGTGCCAGCAGTTCCCCCCCCCGTAGAGGGGGCCTTCTTATCATGAACACTGAAGCTTTCTTT	CASSSPPRRGGLLIMNTEAFF
TRBV29-1	few	NA	TRBJ1-2	TGCAGCGTTGGACTTTCCCAAGCTAACTATGGCTACACCTTC	CSVGLSQANYGYTF
TRBV5-4	few	NA	TRBJ1-4	TGTGCCAGCAGCCCGATTCGGGGGGCAACTAATGAAAAACTGTTTTTT	CASSPIRGATNEKLFF
TRBV6-1	few	NA	TRBJ1-2	TGTGCCAGCAGTGACGTTTTTCCTGGCTACACCTTC	CASSDVFPGYTF
TRBV11-2	NA	NA	TRBJ1-1	TGTGCCAGCAGCTTAACCAGGGCAAACCAAGCTTTCTTT	CASSLTRANQAFF
TRBV6-2/TRBV6-3	few	NA	TRBJ1-6	TGTGCCAGCAGTTTCTCCCTCCTGCCCCTCCACTTT	CASSFSLLPLHF
TRBV12-5	many	TRBD2	TRBJ2-6	TGTGCTAGTGCCCCTGGGGGGGCTGGGGCCAACGTCCTGACTTTC	CASAPGGAGANVLTF
TRBV4-2	many	TRBD1	TRBJ1-1	TGTGCCAGCAGCCAAGAGGGCAGGGGGCGCAACACTGAAGCTTTCTTT	CASSQEGRGRNTEAFF
TRBV7-3	few	TRBD1	TRBJ2-1	TGTGCCAGCAGCTTAGGGCAGGGGGCAGGCAATGAGCAGTTCTTC	CASSLGQGAGNEQFF
TRBV7-2	NA	TRBD1	TRBJ1-4	TGTGCCAGCAGCCCAGGGACAGCTGAGGGGGAAAAACTGTTTTTT	CASSPGTAEGEKLFF
TRBV2	NA	NA	TRBJ1-1	TGTGCCAGCAGTGGCCAGCCCATGAACACTGAAGCTTTCTTT	CASSGQPMNTEAFF
TRBV7-9	many	NA	TRBJ1-1	TGTGCCAGCAGCTACACGGAATACACTGAAGCTTTCTTT	CASSYTEYTEAFF
TRBV5-1	many	TRBD1	TRBJ2-5	TGCGCCAGCAGCTGGGACAGGGGCCAAGAGACCCAGTACTTC	CASSWDRGQETQYF
TRBV27	NA	TRBD1	TRBJ1-1	TGTGCCAGCAGTTTCACAGGGGGCCTAATCACTGAAGCTTTCTTT	CASSFTGGLITEAFF
TRBV7-9	NA	NA	TRBJ1-6	TGTGCCAGCAGCAAGTGGCTCGGGGTTTCACCCCTCCACTTT	CASSKWLGVSPLHF
TRBV5-5	many	TRBD1	TRBJ1-2	TGTGCCAGCAGCTTGTTACAGGGGGCTTACTATGGCTACACCTTC	CASSLLQGAYYGYTF
TRBV6-2/TRBV6-3	NA	NA	TRBJ2-7	TGTGCCAGCAGTACCCGGACGGGGAACTACGAGCAGTACTTC	CASSTRTGNYEQYF
TRBV7-2	many	TRBD2	TRBJ2-1	TGTGCCAGCAGCTCACAGGGACTAGCGGGGGGCCTTGAGCAGTTCTTC	CASSSQGLAGGLEQFF
TRBV6-5	NA	TRBD2	TRBJ2-1	TGTGCCAGCAGTTATTTTCGACTAGCGGGGCTTAATGAGCAGTTCTTC	CASSYFRLAGLNEQFF
TRBV29-1	many	NA	TRBJ1-1	TGCAGCGTTGAAGCGATGGTCAAGGGCACTGAAGCTTTCTTT	CSVEAMVKGTEAFF
TRBV5-4	many	NA	TRBJ1-2	TGTGCCAGCAGCTTGGGAGCTGCTTATGGCTACACCTTC	CASSLGAAYGYTF
TRBV10-3	many	TRBD1	TRBJ1-1	TGTGCCATCAGTGAGCAGCGACAGGGGACTGAAGCTTTCTTT	CAISEQRQGTEAFF
TRBV7-8	many	NA	TRBJ1-2	TGTGCCAGCAGCTCCCTTAGACAGGCAGCTTATGGCTACACCTTC	CASSSLRQAAYGYTF
TRBV2	many	TRBD1	TRBJ2-1	TGTGCCACCAGTGGGACAGGGGTATACAATGAGCAGTTCTTC	CATSGTGVYNEQFF
TRBV7-2	many	NA	TRBJ1-6	TGTGCCAGCAGCTTAGTCTATCACAATTTTTCACCCCTCCACTTT	CASSLVYHNFSPLHF
TRBV6-2/TRBV6-3	many	TRBD2	TRBJ2-6	TGTGCCAGCAGCTTCGGGGGGTCTGGGGCCAACGTCCTGACTTTC	CASSFGGSGANVLTF
TRBV11-2	many	NA	TRBJ1-1	TGTGCCAGCAGCTTGGTGGGGTCTGAAGCTTTCTTT	CASSLVGSEAFF
TRBV6-1	few	TRBD2	TRBJ2-3	TGTGCCAGCAGATTAGCGGGGGGGATTAGCACAGATACGCAGTATTTT	CASRLAGGISTDTQYF
TRBV5-1	NA	TRBD1	TRBJ1-2	TGCGCCAGCAGCAGTCCAGGGGGCACGGACTATGGCTACACCTTC	CASSSPGGTDYGYTF
TRBV28	many	TRBD2	TRBJ2-3	TGTGCCAGCAGTTTATATAGCGGGGGCACAAGGGATACGCAGTATTTT	CASSLYSGGTRDTQYF
TRBV4-2	NA	NA	TRBJ2-5	TGTGCCAGCAGCCAAGATTTTAGCTTCGGAGAGACCCAGTACTTC	CASSQDFSFGETQYF
TRBV5-1	many	TRBD2	TRBJ2-3	TGCGCCAGCAGCTTGGACCCGGGACTAGCGGGGGGACGAGCAGATACGCAGTATTTT	CASSLDPGLAGGRADTQYF
TRBV7-2	NA	NA	TRBJ2-7	TGTGCCAGCAGCTTACGCTTAGCTGGCTACGAGCAGTACTTC	CASSLRLAGYEQYF